These T cell receptor beta chains were read from a single sample in a study of T cells expressing NK-cell markers. TCRdb re-called the 5' RACE reads; one entry per CDR3 protein, DNA not given. There are about 390,000 distinct CDR3 sequences in the sample, with about 10% held by the top ten. Sequencing was performed on blood T cells: a sorted CD56 or NKG2C T cell subset, CD4+ or CD8+ T cells, or bulk PBMC T cells (not recorded which). These TCRs come from a woman aged 45-65 years in good health. Each CDR3 is given with its conserved first and last residue.

TRBV27,TRBJ2-2,CASRFNRDNSGELFF
TRBV12-3/TRBV12-4,TRBJ2-1,CASSLPSVLDEQFF
TRBV12-3/TRBV12-4,TRBJ2-1,CASSFGARNEQFF
TRBV5-1,TRBJ2-2,CASSLGRVDKANTGELFF
TRBV12-3/TRBV12-4,TRBJ1-1,CASSAGAEAFF
TRBV2,TRBJ2-1,CASSETSATYNEQFF
TRBV20-1,TRBJ2-2,CSARELRDTNTGELFF
TRBV12-3/TRBV12-4,TRBJ1-2,CASSLVGYGYTF
TRBV12-3/TRBV12-4,TRBJ2-3,CASSASGASTDTQYF
TRBV20-1,TRBJ1-1,CSAQGGSITEAFF
TRBV2,TRBJ2-7,CASRELYEQYF
TRBV27,TRBJ1-5,CASSRQGWNQPQHF
TRBV29-1,TRBJ2-3,CSALGGGEDTQYF
TRBV12-3/TRBV12-4,TRBJ2-1,CASSLSASPSNEQFF
TRBV4-2,TRBJ1-5,CASSQDRGNYQPQHF
TRBV7-9,TRBJ1-2,CASLQGVGYGYTF
TRBV6-5,TRBJ1-1,CASSVFDSQNTEAFF
TRBV12-3/TRBV12-4,TRBJ2-1,CASSQQGAYSYNEQFF
TRBV20-1,TRBJ2-2,CSARDRGYSGELFF
TRBV6-6,TRBJ1-1,CASSYRRAGEAFF
TRBV27,TRBJ2-1,CASTSGRVRYNEQFF
TRBV7-6,TRBJ2-1,CASSLNHLGSNEQFF
TRBV6-1,TRBJ1-4,CASRGQGVMFFEKLFF
TRBV2,TRBJ2-1,CASSEVGAGLYNEQFF
TRBV7-9,TRBJ1-1,CASSSDWGEAFF
TRBV12-3/TRBV12-4,TRBJ1-4,CASSRQGVLGEKLFF
TRBV7-9,TRBJ1-2,CASSLPRGGYTF
TRBV14,TRBJ2-2,CASSEAGRSGELFF
TRBV12-3/TRBV12-4,TRBJ2-1,CASSFGGPNNEQFF
TRBV12-3/TRBV12-4,TRBJ2-1,CASRPGDLSNEQFF
TRBV6-4,TRBJ2-3,CASSDQTTDTQYF
TRBV7-2,TRBJ2-1,CASSTGRRGDNEQFF
TRBV12-3/TRBV12-4,TRBJ2-2,CASSFVGLAGSANTGELFF
TRBV12-3/TRBV12-4,TRBJ2-1,CASRSSSGNPTNEQFF
TRBV12-3/TRBV12-4,TRBJ2-2,CASSFGASGRATGELFF
TRBV4-2,TRBJ2-1,CASSQDRPLSYNEQFF
TRBV20-1,TRBJ1-4,CSAQTGTRNEKLFF
TRBV12-3/TRBV12-4,TRBJ1-6,CASSLEGFSPLHF
TRBV7-7,TRBJ2-7,CASSLGQGITYEQYF
TRBV10-1,TRBJ2-4,CASILGQSVAKNIQYF
TRBV11-3,TRBJ2-3,CASSPGTGRNTQYF
TRBV29-1,TRBJ1-2,CSVEGGGQGLDGYTF
TRBV27,TRBJ2-3,CASTPAGETDTQYF
TRBV25-1,TRBJ2-3,CASSSRLAGVDTQYF
TRBV7-6,TRBJ2-4,CASSPSAGGPWAKNIQYF
TRBV7-9,TRBJ2-7,CASSSTQDSYEQYF
TRBV6-1,TRBJ2-5,CASSEGLVAQYF
TRBV6-6,TRBJ2-1,CASSVRPSSSYNEQFF
TRBV12-3/TRBV12-4,TRBJ2-2,CASSRGQGGFTGELFF
TRBV7-2,TRBJ1-1,CASSLYQAEAFF
TRBV7-2,TRBJ2-5,CASSLQLAGEETQYF
TRBV14,TRBJ1-2,CASSQRLYYGYTF
TRBV20-1,TRBJ1-1,CSASPAVEAFF
TRBV27,TRBJ2-5,CASRGLAGGYQETQYF
TRBV7-2,TRBJ2-1,CASSLWSRGGHEQFF
TRBV27,TRBJ2-5,CASSFGGSEETQYF
TRBV20-1,TRBJ1-3,CSARAQSGNTIYF
TRBV6-5,TRBJ2-2,CASSYSRTGVGTGELFF
TRBV9,TRBJ1-5,CASSVGGTGPQHF